A selection of T cell receptor beta chains follows, all from one sample in a study of beta chain features in type 1 diabetes. Method: immunoSEQ multiplex PCR; TCRdb's copy keeps in-frame clones and lacks some. The sample shows over 150,000 clones, over 7.5% of them seen only once. Specimen: central memory CD4+ T cells from blood. These TCRs come from a man younger than 35 in good health. Both conserved end residues are part of each CDR3. A D gene is named only where the DNA matches it firmly. Only part of the rows carry a size: once, few, many, or a class if the clone is expanded.

abundance	d_gene	v_gene	j_gene	CDR3aa	CDR3nt
.	.	TRBV30	TRBJ2-3	CAWSSGDGSDTQYF	TGTGCCTGGAGTTCCGGGGATGGATCAGATACGCAGTATTTT
.	.	TRBV29-1	TRBJ2-7	CSVGQQTPYEQYF	TGCAGCGTTGGGCAACAGACACCCTACGAGCAGTACTTC
few	.	TRBV28	TRBJ1-5	CASRRGSNQPQHF	TGTGCCAGCAGGCGGGGGAGCAATCAGCCCCAGCATTTT
.	TRBD2	TRBV7-2	TRBJ2-3	CASSLGASGGTTTDTQYF	TGTGCCAGCAGCTTAGGGGCTAGCGGGGGTACGACCACAGATACGCAGTATTTT
few	TRBD1	TRBV19	TRBJ2-7	CASSIEDRGSYEQYF	TGTGCCAGTAGTATAGAGGACAGGGGCTCCTACGAGCAGTACTTC
few	TRBD2	TRBV7-2	TRBJ2-5	CASSIGLAGDGETQYF	TGTGCCAGCAGCATCGGACTAGCGGGAGACGGGGAGACCCAGTACTTC
few	TRBD1	TRBV5-1	TRBJ1-6	CASSLRGTGNSPLHF	TGCGCCAGCAGCTTGAGGGGGACAGGAAATTCACCCCTCCACTTT
many	.	TRBV9	TRBJ2-5	CASSLRDQETQYF	TGTGCCAGCAGCCTACGGGACCAAGAGACCCAGTACTTC
few	TRBD2	TRBV5-1	TRBJ2-3	CASSLRLAGGIDTQYF	TGCGCCAGCAGCCTCCGACTAGCGGGGGGGATAGATACGCAGTATTTT
few	.	TRBV14	TRBJ1-1	CASSQDRLVRMGTEAFF	TGTGCCAGCAGCCAAGATAGATTGGTCAGGATGGGCACTGAAGCTTTCTTT
few	.	TRBV6-5	TRBJ1-1	CASRASMNTEAFF	TGTGCCAGCAGAGCAAGCATGAACACTGAAGCTTTCTTT
many	.	TRBV6-6	TRBJ1-6	CASSYQADRALHF	TGTGCCAGCAGTTACCAGGCAGACAGAGCCCTCCACTTT
.	TRBD1	TRBV6-1	TRBJ2-3	CASSTTGPDTQYF	TGTGCCAGCAGTACGACAGGGCCAGATACGCAGTATTTT
few	.	TRBV18	TRBJ2-1	CASSPPAQGGNEQFF	TGTGCCAGCTCACCCCCCGCCCAGGGGGGCAATGAGCAGTTCTTC
few	.	TRBV9	TRBJ2-5	CASSVYQGYQETQYF	TGTGCCAGCAGCGTATACCAGGGTTACCAAGAGACCCAGTACTTC
few	.	TRBV7-9	TRBJ1-1	CASSRTGTQKREQAFF	TGTGCCAGCAGCCGGACCGGGACACAGAAGAGGGAGCAAGCTTTCTTT
few	TRBD1	TRBV6-5	TRBJ1-1	CASTRQGGAEAFF	TGTGCCAGCACTCGACAGGGAGGCGCTGAAGCTTTCTTT
few	.	TRBV19	TRBJ1-3	CASTLEAGPSSGNTIYF	TGTGCCAGTACTCTTGAAGCGGGACCGAGCTCTGGAAACACCATATATTTT
few	.	TRBV28	TRBJ1-1	CASSYRVDTEAFF	TGTGCCAGCAGTTACAGGGTCGATACTGAAGCTTTCTTT
.	.	TRBV18	TRBJ1-1	CASSRRGGTTDTEAFF	TGTGCCAGCTCACGACGGGGTGGTACTACGGACACTGAAGCTTTCTTT
.	.	TRBV9	TRBJ1-5	CASSEGEFGNQPQHF	TGTGCCAGCAGCGAGGGGGAGTTTGGCAATCAGCCCCAGCATTTT
.	.	TRBV11-1	TRBJ1-2	CASSPGTANYGYTF	TGTGCCAGCAGCCCCGGGACTGCTAACTATGGCTACACCTTC
.	.	TRBV4-2	TRBJ2-1	CASSQDWAGWNEQFF	TGTGCCAGCAGCCAAGATTGGGCAGGGTGGAATGAGCAGTTCTTC
many	.	TRBV6-5	TRBJ2-5	CASSQQGTQYF	TGTGCCAGCAGTCAACAGGGGACCCAGTACTTC
.	.	TRBV7-8	TRBJ2-7	CASSSLSSYEQYF	TGTGCCAGCAGCTCTCTGAGCTCCTACGAGCAGTACTTC
few	.	TRBV2	TRBJ1-1	CASSEALGGTEAFF	TGTGCCAGCAGTGAAGCGCTGGGGGGCACTGAAGCTTTCTTT
.	.	TRBV4-3	TRBJ2-3	CASSRVVGYTDTQYF	TGCGCCAGCAGCCGAGTAGTCGGGTACACAGATACGCAGTATTTT
.	TRBD2	TRBV2	TRBJ2-5	CASSPLAGGRETQYF	TGTGCCAGCAGTCCTCTGGCGGGGGGCCGGGAGACCCAGTACTTC
.	.	TRBV25-1	TRBJ2-2	CASSDRDTKNTGELFF	TGTGCCAGCAGTGACCGGGACACCAAGAACACCGGGGAGCTGTTTTTT
.	TRBD2	TRBV11-2	TRBJ2-1	CASSRSGTSVLEQFF	TGTGCCAGTTCACGATCCGGGACTAGTGTCCTTGAGCAGTTCTTC
.	.	TRBV5-8	TRBJ2-3	CASSYRVFGTDTQYF	TGTGCCAGCAGTTACAGGGTTTTCGGCACAGATACGCAGTATTTT
.	.	TRBV11-3	TRBJ2-2	CASSPGEGSPGIGELFF	TGTGCCAGCAGCCCCGGAGAGGGATCGCCCGGTATCGGGGAGCTGTTTTTT
few	.	TRBV5-8	TRBJ2-7	CASSRRDSSYEQYF	TGTGCCAGCAGCCGCCGGGACTCCTCCTACGAGCAGTACTTC
.	TRBD1	TRBV5-1	TRBJ2-7	CASNRDRGPYYEQYF	TGCGCCAGCAATCGTGACAGGGGGCCCTACTACGAGCAGTACTTC
.	.	TRBV29-1	TRBJ1-3	CSVREGENTIYF	TGCAGCGTTCGGGAGGGTGAAAACACCATATATTTT
.	TRBD2	TRBV25-1	TRBJ2-1	CASSDPTSGPYNEQFF	TGTGCCAGCAGTGACCCAACTAGCGGTCCTTACAATGAGCAGTTCTTC
few	.	TRBV28	TRBJ2-5	CASSPIGTGTVETQYF	TGTGCCAGCAGCCCCATTGGTACAGGGACCGTAGAGACCCAGTACTTC
few	.	TRBV9	TRBJ2-7	CASSVEERRAPYEQYF	TGTGCCAGCAGCGTAGAGGAGCGGAGGGCACCGTACGAGCAGTACTTC
few	TRBD2	TRBV7-2	TRBJ2-3	CASSLVLRGVRDTQYF	TGTGCCAGCAGCTTAGTGCTGCGGGGGGTCCGGGATACGCAGTATTTT
.	.	TRBV9	TRBJ2-1	CASSVRLGLDNEQFF	TGTGCCAGCAGCGTCCGACTAGGGCTTGATAATGAGCAGTTCTTC
many	.	TRBV30	TRBJ1-5	CAWVGKRSGQPQHF	TGTGCCTGGGTGGGAAAACGGTCAGGGCAGCCCCAGCATTTT
few	.	TRBV7-8	TRBJ2-3	CASSLGGRNRDTQYF	TGTGCCAGCAGCTTAGGGGGCCGGAACCGGGATACGCAGTATTTT
once	.	TRBV11-3	TRBJ2-2	CASSKQGTITTGELFF	TGTGCCAGCAGCAAACAGGGTACCATAACCACCGGGGAGCTGTTTTTT
few	TRBD2	TRBV30	TRBJ2-1	CAWSVFAGGPGEQFF	TGTGCCTGGAGTGTTTTTGCGGGGGGACCCGGTGAGCAGTTCTTC
many	TRBD1	TRBV14	TRBJ2-7	CASSQDWRTGNSYEQYF	TGTGCCAGCAGCCAAGATTGGCGGACAGGAAATTCCTACGAGCAGTACTTC
.	.	TRBV19	TRBJ1-5	CASSTTGQSNQPQHF	TGTGCCAGTAGTACTACCGGACAGAGCAATCAGCCCCAGCATTTT
many	TRBD1	TRBV7-9	TRBJ1-6	CASSSQGANSPLHF	TGTGCCAGCAGCTCACAGGGGGCTAATTCACCCCTCCACTTT